This TCR beta chain was profiled in a study of blood T cell repertoires in COVID-19. Overall study context: Samples came from the United States, Italy and Spain, spanning acute and convalescent COVID-19. From T cells, B-cell-depleted T cells, or PBMCs came the material, which was cDNA or gDNA.

Authors' data handling: Amplified reference gene primers provided the basis for estimating nucleated cell counts. Produced via immunoSEQ multiplex PCR; TCRdb's table is partial and in-frame only. The V and J calls and the clone size are those of that table, but D and trimming were determined from the DNA. This sample yields roughly 55,000 clones, of which about 87% are seen a single time; about 6.3% belongs to the top ten. This receptor was identified in a man between 60 and 75 years old with active or convalescent COVID-19. The sample consisted of peripheral blood.

CDR3 residues: CASSQDFQADNQPQHF. The CDR3 coding sequence is TGCGCCAGCAGCCAAGATTTCCAGGCCGACAATCAGCCCCAGCATTTT. J is TRBJ1-5 and V is TRBV4-1; no clear D gene. Germline V CDR1 and CDR2: MGHRA, YSYEKL. The CDR3 covers 16 residues. V gave up 0 bases and J gave up 3 bases, with 12 bases separating them.